The rows below give T cell receptor beta chains drawn from one sample of a study of human T cells and chemical hapten exposure. TCRdb re-called the RACE reads through MiXCR, storing one row per CDR3 protein. The sample lists more than 80,000 distinct CDR3 sequences, about 6.8% occurring once. Sequencing used whole blood, obtained in connection with sensitization to the hapten diphenylcyclopropenone (DPC). All receptors derive from a woman aged 25 to 45 with alopecia areata. Some clones in this sample may be carry-over from other donors' samples. CDR3s include the opening cysteine and the closing phenylalanine or tryptophan. The order of the fields is clone size, V gene, D gene, J gene, CDR3 DNA, CDR3 protein. D genes are given only for firm matches. A row's size may be missing; if present it is once, few, many or a size class.

NA	TRBV6-6	TRBD2	TRBJ2-5	TGTGCCAGCAGTTACCCCGTGGCTAGCGGTAAAGAGACCCAGTACTTC	CASSYPVASGKETQYF
many	TRBV5-1	TRBD1	TRBJ1-2	TGCGCCAGCAACTTCCAGGGGGCGGATGGCTACACCTTC	CASNFQGADGYTF
few	TRBV29-1	NA	TRBJ2-3	TGCAGCGTTGAGTGGGGGGTTCAGGATACGCAGTATTTT	CSVEWGVQDTQYF
few	TRBV20-1	NA	TRBJ1-1	TGCAGTGCTAGAGGTGGGCTTCGGAACACTGAAGCTTTCTTT	CSARGGLRNTEAFF
few	TRBV6-5	NA	TRBJ1-1	TGTGCCAGCAGTTACGATCCAGTCACTGAAGCTTTCTTT	CASSYDPVTEAFF
NA	TRBV4-1	NA	TRBJ1-1	TGCGCCAGCAGCCAGCCTACAGGTCCCTCACGAGCTTTCTTT	CASSQPTGPSRAFF
few	TRBV29-1	NA	TRBJ2-7	TGCAGCGTTGTAAGCCCCGGGAGCGAGCAGTACTTC	CSVVSPGSEQYF
few	TRBV7-9	TRBD1	TRBJ2-7	TGTGCCAGCAGCCAGCCGGGACAGGGGCACGACGAGCAGTACTTC	CASSQPGQGHDEQYF
NA	TRBV7-8	NA	TRBJ1-4	TGTGTCAGCAGCTTACAGACAAAAACGGATGAAAAACTGTTTTTT	CVSSLQTKTDEKLFF
few	TRBV5-1	TRBD1	TRBJ1-5	TGCGCCAGCAGCTCGATTATCGGACAGGGGCCTCCCCGCACCTCCAATCAGCCCCAGCATTTT	CASSSIIGQGPPRTSNQPQHF
few	TRBV7-9	NA	TRBJ1-6	TGTGCCAGCAGCTCGAGGAATTCACCCCTCCACTTT	CASSSRNSPLHF
many	TRBV5-8	TRBD1	TRBJ2-3	TGTGCCAGCAGTAGGACAGGGGCAGGGACAGATACGCAGTATTTT	CASSRTGAGTDTQYF
many	TRBV7-9	NA	TRBJ1-4	TGTGCCAGCAGCAAGGGGACCGCAACTAATGAAAAACTGTTTTTT	CASSKGTATNEKLFF
few	TRBV7-6	NA	TRBJ1-1	TGTGCCAGCAGCTTAGCCCGGGCCGAGTCAGGGGCTGAAGCTTTCTTT	CASSLARAESGAEAFF
many	TRBV6-1	TRBD2	TRBJ2-2	TGTGCCAGCCAACGGGAGGACGGGGAGCTGTTTTTT	CASQREDGELFF
few	TRBV9	NA	TRBJ1-1	TGTGCCAGCAGCCCAACCACAGGAAGGAACACTGAAGCTTTCTTT	CASSPTTGRNTEAFF
many	TRBV12-3/TRBV12-4	NA	TRBJ2-6	TGTGCCAGCAGTACAAAGGGGTCTGGGGCCAACGTCCTGACTTTC	CASSTKGSGANVLTF
NA	TRBV2	NA	TRBJ1-2	TGTGCCAGCAGCCCCGGACCGATTTATGGCTACACCTTC	CASSPGPIYGYTF
NA	TRBV7-3	TRBD1	TRBJ2-1	TGTGCCAGCTCCACAGGGGAAGGGGCAAAGTTCTTC	CASSTGEGAKFF
many	TRBV5-1	TRBD2	TRBJ2-7	TGCGCCAGCAGCTCTGGAGGGACTAGCGACGAGCAGTACTTC	CASSSGGTSDEQYF
many	TRBV20-1	NA	TRBJ2-5	TGCAGTGCTACCCCCGGAGGAGGAGAGACCCAGTACTTC	CSATPGGGETQYF
many	TRBV11-2	NA	TRBJ1-4	TGTGCCAGCAGCTCCAGCCTTAGGAGGGAAAAACTGTTTTTT	CASSSSLRREKLFF
NA	TRBV29-1	NA	TRBJ2-2	TGCAGCGGGGCCCAGGGTAACACCGGGGAGCTGTTTTTT	CSGAQGNTGELFF
many	TRBV12-3/TRBV12-4	NA	TRBJ2-3	TGTGCCAGCAGTTTAACCGGACACACAGATACGCAGTATTTT	CASSLTGHTDTQYF
many	TRBV9	NA	TRBJ2-7	TGTGCCAGCAGCGTTCAGGGGGGTTCCTACGAGCAGTACTTC	CASSVQGGSYEQYF
NA	TRBV20-1	NA	TRBJ1-1	TGCAGTGCTATAAATCCGGGACATTGTTTAACTGAAGCTTTCTTT	CSAINPGHCLTEAFF
NA	TRBV30	NA	TRBJ2-3	TGTGCCTGGGGAGGGACTCCGGGGTCAGATACGCAGTATTTT	CAWGGTPGSDTQYF
NA	TRBV6-5	TRBD1	TRBJ2-5	TGTGCCAGCAGTTATGGGACAGGGGTAGAGACCCAGTACTTC	CASSYGTGVETQYF
many	TRBV5-4	TRBD1	TRBJ1-2	TGTGCCAGCAGCAGGACAGGGATTAGCTATGGCTACACCTTC	CASSRTGISYGYTF
few	TRBV12-3/TRBV12-4	TRBD1	TRBJ1-5	TGTGCCAGCAGGCAGGGGGGGCCCCAGCATTTT	CASRQGGPQHF
NA	TRBV12-3/TRBV12-4	NA	TRBJ2-7	TGTGCCAGCAGCTCCGAGACACCCTACGAGCAGTACTTC	CASSSETPYEQYF
NA	TRBV2	NA	TRBJ2-2	TGTGCCAGCAGTGAAGAGATGCGCGGGGAGCTGTTTTTT	CASSEEMRGELFF
many	TRBV20-1	NA	TRBJ1-6	TGCAGTGCTAGAGATCGTGCCTATAATTCACCCCTCCACTTT	CSARDRAYNSPLHF
many	TRBV5-1	TRBD1	TRBJ2-3	TGCGCCAGCAGCTTGTACGGGACAGCTAGCACAGATACGCAGTATTTT	CASSLYGTASTDTQYF
many	TRBV11-1	NA	TRBJ1-1	TGTGCCAGCAGCTTAAACGGGGGGCGAACCCTCGATGAAGCTTTCTTT	CASSLNGGRTLDEAFF
many	TRBV14	NA	TRBJ2-2	TGTGCCAGCAGCCAAGATAACACCCCCGGGGAGCTGTTTTTT	CASSQDNTPGELFF
NA	TRBV6-1	TRBD1	TRBJ1-6	TGTGCCAGCGGGCAGGACAGGGTTAATGCACCCCTCCACTTT	CASGQDRVNAPLHF
NA	TRBV28	NA	TRBJ1-5	TGTGCCAGCAGTTTAGCCCGCGAGGGTCAGCCCCAGCATTTT	CASSLAREGQPQHF
NA	TRBV12-3/TRBV12-4	TRBD1	TRBJ1-2	TGTGCCAGCAGTCCCGGACAGGGGGTGCCTTATGGCTACACCTTC	CASSPGQGVPYGYTF
many	TRBV5-1	TRBD2	TRBJ2-7	TGCGCCAGCAGCTTACTAGCGGGGGTTATTTCCGAGCAGTACTTC	CASSLLAGVISEQYF
many	TRBV5-6	TRBD1	TRBJ1-1	TGTGCCAGCAGCTTGGAGGGACAGGGCCTGAACACTGAAGCTTTCTTT	CASSLEGQGLNTEAFF